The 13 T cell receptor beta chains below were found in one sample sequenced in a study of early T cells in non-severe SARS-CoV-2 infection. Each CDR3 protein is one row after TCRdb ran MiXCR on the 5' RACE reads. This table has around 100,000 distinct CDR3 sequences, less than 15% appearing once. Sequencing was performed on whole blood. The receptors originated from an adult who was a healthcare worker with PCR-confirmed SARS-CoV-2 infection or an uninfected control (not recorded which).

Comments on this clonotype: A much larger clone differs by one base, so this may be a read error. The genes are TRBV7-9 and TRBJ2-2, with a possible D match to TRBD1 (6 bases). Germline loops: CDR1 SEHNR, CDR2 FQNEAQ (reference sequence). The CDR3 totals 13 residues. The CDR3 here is CTSRTVNTGELFF. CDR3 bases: TGTACCAGCCGGACAGTGAACACCGGGGAGCTGTTTTTT.

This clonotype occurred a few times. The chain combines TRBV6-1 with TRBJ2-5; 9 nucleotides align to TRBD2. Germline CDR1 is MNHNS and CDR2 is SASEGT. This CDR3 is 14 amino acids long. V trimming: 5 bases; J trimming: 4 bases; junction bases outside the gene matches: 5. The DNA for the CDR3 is TGTGCCAGCAGTTCCCAACTAGCGGGAGAGACCCAGTACTTC. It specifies CASSSQLAGETQYF.

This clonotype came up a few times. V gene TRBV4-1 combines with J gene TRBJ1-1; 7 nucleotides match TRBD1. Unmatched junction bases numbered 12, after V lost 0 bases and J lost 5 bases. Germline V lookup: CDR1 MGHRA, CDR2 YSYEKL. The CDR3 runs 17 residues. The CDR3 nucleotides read TGCGCCAGCAGCCAAGATATCGAAAGGGGGCATGGGACTGAAGCTTTCTTT. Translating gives CASSQDIERGHGTEAFF.

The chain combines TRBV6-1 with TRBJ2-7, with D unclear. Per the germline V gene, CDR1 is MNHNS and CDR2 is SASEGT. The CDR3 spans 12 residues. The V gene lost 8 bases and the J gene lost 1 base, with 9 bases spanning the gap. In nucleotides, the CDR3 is TGTGCCAGCCGCGGATTTTCCTACGAGCAGTACTTC. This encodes CASRGFSYEQYF.

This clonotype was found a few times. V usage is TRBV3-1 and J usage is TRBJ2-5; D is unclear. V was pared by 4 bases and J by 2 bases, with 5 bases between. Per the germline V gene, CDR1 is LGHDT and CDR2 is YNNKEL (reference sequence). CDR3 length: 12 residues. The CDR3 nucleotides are TGTGCCAGCAGCCCCCCGCAAGAGACCCAGTACTTC. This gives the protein CASSPPQETQYF.

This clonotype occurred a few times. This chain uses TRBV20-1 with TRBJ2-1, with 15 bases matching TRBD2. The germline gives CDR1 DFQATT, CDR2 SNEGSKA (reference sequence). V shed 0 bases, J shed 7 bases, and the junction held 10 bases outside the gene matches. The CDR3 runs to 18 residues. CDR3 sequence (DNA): TGCAGTGCTAGAGATCTTAAAGGACTAGCGGGAGGGCCTAATGAGCAGTTCTTC. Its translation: CSARDLKGLAGGPNEQFF.

DNA of the CDR3: TGTGCCAGCAGCTTAGGCCCCTCCAGGCCCCAGCATTTT. Residues: CASSLGPSRPQHF. The chain carries TRBV11-2 and TRBJ1-5; the D is unclear. V was cut by 1 base and J by 9 bases, with 10 bases left in between. The CDR3 consists of 13 residues. The germline V gene has CDR1 SGHAT and CDR2 FQNNGV.

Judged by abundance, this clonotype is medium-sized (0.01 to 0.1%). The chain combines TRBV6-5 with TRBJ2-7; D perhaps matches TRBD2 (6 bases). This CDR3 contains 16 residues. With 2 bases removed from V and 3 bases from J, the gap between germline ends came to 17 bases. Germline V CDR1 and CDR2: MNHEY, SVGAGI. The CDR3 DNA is TGTGCCAGCAGTTACCGATTGGGACTGACAGACTACGAGCAGTACTTC. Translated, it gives CASSYRLGLTDYEQYF.

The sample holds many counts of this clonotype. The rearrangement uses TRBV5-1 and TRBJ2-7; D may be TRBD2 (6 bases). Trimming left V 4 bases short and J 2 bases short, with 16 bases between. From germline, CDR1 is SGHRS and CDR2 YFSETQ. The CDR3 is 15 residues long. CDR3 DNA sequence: TGCGCCAGCAGCCCCGAGAGCGGGCGTACCTACGAGCAGTACTTC. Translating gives CASSPESGRTYEQYF.

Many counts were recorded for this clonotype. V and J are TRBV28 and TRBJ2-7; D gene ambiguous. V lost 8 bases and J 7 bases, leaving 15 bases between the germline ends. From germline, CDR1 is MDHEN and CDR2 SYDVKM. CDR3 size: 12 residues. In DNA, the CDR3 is TGTGCCAGCGGTCTGAATGAAGTAGAGCAGTACTTC. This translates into CASGLNEVEQYF.

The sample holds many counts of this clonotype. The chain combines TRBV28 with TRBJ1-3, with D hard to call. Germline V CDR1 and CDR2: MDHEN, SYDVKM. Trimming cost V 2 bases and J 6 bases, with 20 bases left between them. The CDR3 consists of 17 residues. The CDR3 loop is CASSLDTPGRMLNTIYF. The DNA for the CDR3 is TGTGCCAGCAGTTTAGATACCCCCGGGAGAATGCTAAACACCATATATTTT.

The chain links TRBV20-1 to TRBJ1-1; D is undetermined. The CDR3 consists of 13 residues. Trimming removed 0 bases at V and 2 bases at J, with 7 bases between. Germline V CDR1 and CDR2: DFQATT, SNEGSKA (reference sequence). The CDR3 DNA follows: TGCAGTGCTAGAGATAGGATCAACACTGAAGCTTTCTTT. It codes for CSARDRINTEAFF.

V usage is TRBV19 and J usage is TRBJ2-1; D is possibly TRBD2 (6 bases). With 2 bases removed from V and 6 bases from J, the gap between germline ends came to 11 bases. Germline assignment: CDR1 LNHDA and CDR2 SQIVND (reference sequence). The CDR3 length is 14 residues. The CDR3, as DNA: TGTGCCAGTAGTATATCAGCGGGCCCCAATGAGCAGTTCTTC. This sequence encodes CASSISAGPNEQFF.